This TCR beta chain is drawn from a study of cytomegalovirus exposure and HLA in healthy donors. In regard to this clone: Its antigen remains unknown.

Amplification used 60 Vbeta primers and 13 Jbeta primers. Sequencing used immunoSEQ multiplex PCR; TCRdb keeps in-frame clones, though not all of them. The sample has 140,000 or so clones; approximately 80% are singletons. Study-level findings and limits: Follow-up analysis later connected one missense variant in DCLRE1C with trimming of TCR beta V- and J-genes. For cytomegalovirus status, the classifier reportedly gave diagnoses with high specificity and sensitivity. Roughly uniform sequencing depth across donors was assumed, possibly incorrectly. TRBV6-2, TRBV6-3 and other indistinguishable V segments were excluded.

The CDR3 loop spans 13 amino acids. V shed 8 bases, J shed 2 bases, and the junction held 5 bases outside the gene matches. Germline loops: CDR1 MNHEY, CDR2 SMNVEV (reference sequence). This sequence was found in a boy younger than 10 in good health and CMV-seronegative. The chain combines TRBV27 with TRBJ2-5, with 7 positions matching TRBD2. The sequenced sample consisted of PBMCs. The CDR3, as DNA: TGTGCCAGCTCTCGGGGGGATCAAGAGACCCAGTACTTC. Protein product: CASSRGDQETQYF.